The text below deals with one TCR beta chain. Its antigen remains unknown. The data were taken from a study of cytomegalovirus exposure and HLA in healthy donors. Broader study findings: Prior analysis indicated that the majority of TCR beta V segments exhibited productivity approximately 90% or approximately 30% of the time.

The J segment lost 1 base and the V segment lost 4 bases, leaving 16 bases of the junction unmatched. This CDR3 is 19 amino acids long. The PCR used 60 Vbeta and 13 Jbeta primers. The protocol was immunoSEQ multiplex PCR, while the TCRdb copy is restricted to in-frame clones and leaves out a portion. This table lists about 170,000 clones. The sequencing input was PBMCs. The sequence was collected from a woman younger than 30 in good health and CMV-seropositive. The V call is TRBV5-7, the J call TRBJ2-3, with 9 nucleotides matching TRBD2. TRBV5-7 is known as an ORF, though its function is uncertain. The CDR3 protein is CASSLRGGGVQCGTDTQYF. The CDR3 nucleotides are TGTGCCAGCAGCCTGCGTGGCGGGGGGGTGCAATGTGGCACAGATACGCAGTATTTT.